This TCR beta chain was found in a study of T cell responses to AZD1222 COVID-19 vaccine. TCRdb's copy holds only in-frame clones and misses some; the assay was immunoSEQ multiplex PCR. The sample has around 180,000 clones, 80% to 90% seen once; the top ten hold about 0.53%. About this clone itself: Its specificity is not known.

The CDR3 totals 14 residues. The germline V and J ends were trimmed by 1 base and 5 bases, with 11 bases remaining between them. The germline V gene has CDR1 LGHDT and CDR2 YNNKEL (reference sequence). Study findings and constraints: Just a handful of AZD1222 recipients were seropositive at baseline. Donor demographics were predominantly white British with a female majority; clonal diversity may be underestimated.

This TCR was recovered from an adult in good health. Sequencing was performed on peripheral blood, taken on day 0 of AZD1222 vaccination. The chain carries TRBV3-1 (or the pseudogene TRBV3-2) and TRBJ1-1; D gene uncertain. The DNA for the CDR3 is TGTGCCAGCAGCCAAGGCATCGGTAGTACTGAAGCTTTCTTT. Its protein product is CASSQGIGSTEAFF.